What follows are 22 T cell receptor beta chains derived from one specimen sequenced in a study of blood T cells in healthy people across ages (dated by TCRdb to between 2014 and 2017). Library preparation used 5' RACE. The instrument was an Illumina HiSeq 2500. The second PCR ran for roughly 7 to 12 cycles and used a J-beta primer mix along with a sample-barcoded 5' primer. The raw public data were reprocessed by TCRdb itself: fastp quality trimming at Q25, MiXCR clonotype calling, in-frame beta chains only. Rows merge per CDR3 protein into single entries with the most common DNA and genes. The sample has about 1.5 million distinct CDR3 sequences on record, roughly two fifths of them singletons. The ten most abundant clones make up approximately 4.1% of the sample. Sequencing used blood. These receptors were obtained from a woman aged 18 to 35 in good health.

This chain links TRBV29-1 with TRBJ2-1, with D perhaps TRBD1 (5 bases). The CDR3 sequence is 11 residues long. Looked up from germline, CDR1 is SQVTM and CDR2 is ANQGSEA. V lost 7 bases and J lost 9, with 13 bases in between. This CDR3 reads CSGTWMGEQFF. CDR3 sequence (DNA): TGCAGCGGGACATGGATGGGTGAGCAGTTCTTC.

The rearrangement uses TRBV28 and TRBJ2-3; 7 bases are a match to TRBD2. This CDR3 spans 17 amino acids. Germline CDR1 reads MDHEN; CDR2 reads SYDVKM. J gave up 2 bases and V 5 bases, and 13 bases lay outside the gene matches. CDR3 residues: CASSRPSGITFTDTQYF. Here the CDR3 DNA reads TGTGCCAGCAGTCGTCCTAGCGGCATTACTTTCACAGATACGCAGTATTTT.

CDR3 in DNA: TGTGCCAGCAGCTTAAGCCAGCGGGGGATCTACAATGAGCAGTTCTTC. Translating gives CASSLSQRGIYNEQFF. V usage is TRBV7-8 and J usage is TRBJ2-1; 8 bases line up with TRBD2. Trimming removed 2 bases from V and 3 bases from J; junction bases left unmatched: 6. The CDR3 covers 16 residues. Looked up from germline, CDR1 is SGHVS and CDR2 is FQNEAQ.

This clonotype showed up just a few times. The chain combines TRBV4-1 with TRBJ1-2; 10 nucleotides align to TRBD1. There are 16 residues in the CDR3. Unmatched junction bases numbered 13, after V lost 3 bases and J lost 9 bases. Germline CDR1 MGHRA, CDR2 YSYEKL. The CDR3: CASSQPWGRDRGSYTF. In DNA, the CDR3 is TGCGCCAGCAGCCAGCCTTGGGGTCGGGACAGGGGTAGCTACACCTTC.

This clonotype was found a few times. This rearrangement joins TRBV4-3 to TRBJ2-1, with D possibly being TRBD2 (7 bases). Germline-derived CDR1 and CDR2 are LGHNA and YSLEER. Trimming took 0 bases from V and 4 from J, leaving 19 bases between them. The CDR3 totals 18 residues. CDR3 loop: CASSQEGGAGGYYNEQFF. CDR3 nucleotide sequence: TGCGCCAGCAGCCAAGAAGGGGGGGCCGGGGGGTATTACAATGAGCAGTTCTTC.

CDR3: CATSLAGGALNEQFF. For the CDR3, the DNA is TGTGCCACCTCCCTAGCGGGGGGGGCTCTCAATGAGCAGTTCTTC. V is TRBV15 and J is TRBJ2-1, with 12 positions matching TRBD2. The CDR3 consists of 15 residues. Germline-derived CDR1 and CDR2 are LNHNV and YYDKDF (reference sequence). J gave up 6 bases and V 8 bases, and 8 bases lay outside the gene matches.

This sequence joins TRBV20-1 and TRBJ2-1; D gene uncertain. V was shortened by 3 bases and J by 10 bases, with 10 bases between the two germline ends. CDR1 DFQATT and CDR2 SNEGSKA come from the germline V gene (reference sequence). The CDR3 loop spans 11 amino acids. This CDR3 is CSASFGGEQFF. Here the CDR3 DNA reads TGCAGTGCTAGTTTTGGCGGAGAGCAGTTCTTC.

This clonotype was counted a single time. V is TRBV9 and J is TRBJ2-1, with D unclear. The CDR3 is made up of 10 amino acids. Germline CDR1 and CDR2: SGDLS and YYNGEE. The CDR3 DNA reads as TGTGGGACCCCGAACAATGAGCAGTTCTTC. Amino acid sequence: CGTPNNEQFF.

The chain joins TRBV27 to TRBJ2-7; no firm D call. This CDR3 contains 13 residues. CDR1 and CDR2 from the germline V gene are MNHEY and SMNVEV (reference sequence). V dropped 0 bases and J dropped 3 bases, with 6 bases sitting between them. CDR3 DNA: TGTGCCAGCAGTTTATCGTCAATCTACGAGCAGTACTTC. This codes for CASSLSSIYEQYF.

This clonotype was detected many times. V and J are TRBV7-2 and TRBJ2-4; 8 bases are a match to TRBD1. The J call may be wrong; the DNA end is better matched by TRBJ2-7. The CDR3 contains 14 residues. Germline V CDR1 and CDR2: SGHTA, FQGNSA. The CDR3 DNA is TGTGCCAGCAGCACTGGACAGGGAGTTAACGAGCAGTACTTC. Translating gives CASSTGQGVNEQYF.

V gene TRBV12-3 or TRBV12-4 combines with J gene TRBJ1-5; D is undetermined. The CDR3 has 15 amino acids. The germline V and J ends were trimmed by 8 bases and 0 bases, with 14 bases remaining between them. Here the CDR3 DNA reads TGTGCCAGCGCGTTGAGGTCGGTTAGCAATCAGCCCCAGCATTTT. Translated: CASALRSVSNQPQHF.

This clonotype turned up a few times. This chain uses TRBV10-3 with TRBJ2-7; no firm D call. Trimming stripped 3 bases from V and 3 bases from J, with 6 bases between. The CDR3 has 12 residues. Per the germline V gene, CDR1 is ENHRY and CDR2 is SYGVKD. In nucleotides, the CDR3 is TGTGCCATCAGTGACAGTTTCTACGAGCAGTACTTC. Residues: CAISDSFYEQYF.

The sample holds a few counts of this clonotype. This chain uses TRBV4-3 with TRBJ2-1; D uncertain. The V and J ends lost 1 base and 10 bases respectively, with 11 bases between them. CDR3 length: 13 residues. Germline-derived CDR1 and CDR2 are LGHNA and YSLEER. The CDR3 nucleotides read TGCGCCAGCAGCCAAGTTCGGGCAGGCGAGCAGTTCTTC. Residues: CASSQVRAGEQFF.

This clonotype appeared a few times. The V call is TRBV6-2 or TRBV6-3, the J call TRBJ1-1, with TRBD1 identical over 11 bases. V lost 11 bases to trimming and J lost 5 bases; unmatched junction nucleotides: 1. The V gene's germline CDR1 is MNHEY and CDR2 SVGEGT. The CDR3 extends over 11 amino acids. CDR3 residues: CAGQGATEAFF. As DNA, the CDR3 is TGTGCCGGACAGGGGGCAACTGAAGCTTTCTTT.

This clonotype was seen a few times. CDR3 sequence (DNA): TGCAGTGCTAGAGATCGAAGAAGGCTGCCCACCGGGGAGCTGTTTTTT. Its protein is CSARDRRRLPTGELFF. This chain links TRBV20-1 with TRBJ2-2; no clear D. Germline V gives CDR1 DFQATT, CDR2 SNEGSKA (reference sequence). The CDR3 sequence is 16 residues long. Trimming pared 0 bases from V and 4 bases from J, leaving 15 bases between.

The table lists this clonotype with a count of one. The genes are TRBV6-2 or TRBV6-3 and TRBJ2-1, with D unresolved. This CDR3 has 16 amino acids. V was shortened by 2 bases and J by 9 bases, with 20 bases between the two germline ends. Germline assignment: CDR1 MNHEY and CDR2 SVGEGT. The CDR3 region is CASSYARGNRYREQFF. DNA of the CDR3: TGTGCCAGCAGTTACGCTCGCGGTAATCGCTATCGTGAGCAGTTCTTC.

The chain links TRBV7-9 to TRBJ1-4, with D maybe TRBD1 (6 bases). Germline V CDR1 and CDR2: SEHNR, FQNEAQ (reference sequence). This CDR3 has 15 amino acids. V lost 6 bases and J lost 6, with 17 bases in between. CDR3 sequence reads: CASSPWGPGDEKLFF. In nucleotides, the CDR3 is TGTGCCAGCAGTCCCTGGGGGCCTGGGGATGAAAAACTGTTTTTT.

This clonotype was observed at least ten times. The rearrangement joins TRBV6-2 or TRBV6-3 to TRBJ2-7; TRBD1 matches 10 bases. The J segment lost 2 bases and the V segment lost 2 bases, leaving 0 bases of the junction unmatched. CDR3 size: 14 residues. Germline lookup yields CDR1 MNHEY and CDR2 SVGEGT. CDR3: CASSYGTGAYEQYF. For the CDR3, the DNA is TGTGCCAGCAGTTACGGGACAGGGGCCTACGAGCAGTACTTC.

The gene calls are TRBV6-1 and TRBJ1-5; possible D gene TRBD1, 5 bases. Per the germline V gene, CDR1 is MNHNS and CDR2 is SASEGT. The germline V and J ends were trimmed by 7 bases and 4 bases, with 11 bases remaining between them. The CDR3 is 13 residues long. The CDR3 protein is CASKGVENQPQHF. The CDR3 nucleotides read TGTGCCAGCAAAGGGGTCGAAAATCAGCCCCAGCATTTT.

J is TRBJ2-7 and V is TRBV3-1; the match to TRBD2 covers 9 bases. Gene TRBJ2-5 matches the end of the DNA better, so the J call may be wrong. CDR3 length: 17 residues. The germline V gene encodes CDR1 LGHDT and CDR2 YNNKEL (reference sequence). In DNA, the CDR3 is TGTGCCAGCAGCTCTAGCGGGACTAGGGGGGATGTGGAGACCCAGTACTTC. It codes for CASSSSGTRGDVETQYF.

V is TRBV12-3 or TRBV12-4 and J is TRBJ2-5, with a weak D call TRBD2 (6 bases). The CDR3 is made up of 18 amino acids. V lost 5 bases and J 0 bases, leaving 22 bases between the germline ends. The CDR3 protein is CASSTGLRSTSNQETQYF. CDR3 coding DNA: TGTGCCAGCAGTACGGGACTCAGGAGTACCAGTAACCAAGAGACCCAGTACTTC.

V gene TRBV6-5 combines with J gene TRBJ2-5, with D perhaps TRBD1 (5 bases). Germline values: CDR1 MNHEY, CDR2 SVGAGI. CDR3 length: 14 residues. V dropped 7 bases and J dropped 4 bases, with 16 bases sitting between them. The DNA for the CDR3 is TGTGCCAGCAACATACTGGGGCCGACAGAGACCCAGTACTTC. It specifies CASNILGPTETQYF.